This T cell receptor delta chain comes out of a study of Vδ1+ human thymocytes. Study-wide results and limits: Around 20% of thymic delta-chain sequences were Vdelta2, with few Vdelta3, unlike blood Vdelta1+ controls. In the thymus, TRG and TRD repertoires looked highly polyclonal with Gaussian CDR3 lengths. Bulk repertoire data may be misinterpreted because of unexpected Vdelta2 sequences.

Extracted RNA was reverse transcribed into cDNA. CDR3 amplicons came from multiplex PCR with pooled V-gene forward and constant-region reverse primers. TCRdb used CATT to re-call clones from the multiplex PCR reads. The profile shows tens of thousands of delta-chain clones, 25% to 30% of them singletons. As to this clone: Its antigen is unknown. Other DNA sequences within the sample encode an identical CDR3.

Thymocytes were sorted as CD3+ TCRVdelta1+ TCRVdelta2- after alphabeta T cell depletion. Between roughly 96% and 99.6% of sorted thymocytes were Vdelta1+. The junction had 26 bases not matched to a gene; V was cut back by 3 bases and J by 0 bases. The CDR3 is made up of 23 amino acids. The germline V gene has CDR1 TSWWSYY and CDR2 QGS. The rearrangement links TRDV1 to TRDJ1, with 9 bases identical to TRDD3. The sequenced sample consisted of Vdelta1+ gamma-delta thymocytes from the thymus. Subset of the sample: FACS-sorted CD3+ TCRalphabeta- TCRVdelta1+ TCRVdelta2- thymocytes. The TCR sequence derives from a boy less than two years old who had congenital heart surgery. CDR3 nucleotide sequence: TGTGCTCTTGGGGACGCCAAGGCCTTCCCCAGTACTGGGGGACCCCTGTACACCGATAAACTCATCTTT. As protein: CALGDAKAFPSTGGPLYTDKLIF.